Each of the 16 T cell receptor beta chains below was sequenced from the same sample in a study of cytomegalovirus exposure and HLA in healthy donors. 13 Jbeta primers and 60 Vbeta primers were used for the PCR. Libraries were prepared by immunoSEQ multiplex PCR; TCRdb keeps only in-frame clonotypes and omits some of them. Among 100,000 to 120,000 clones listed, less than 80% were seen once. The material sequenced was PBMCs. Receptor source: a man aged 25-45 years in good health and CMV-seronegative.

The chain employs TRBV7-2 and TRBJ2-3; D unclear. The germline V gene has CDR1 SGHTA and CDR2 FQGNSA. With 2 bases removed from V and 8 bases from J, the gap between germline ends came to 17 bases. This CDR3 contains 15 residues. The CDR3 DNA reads TGTGCCAGCAGCTTATTTTTCATCGAATGCGGTACGCAGTATTTT. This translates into CASSLFFIECGTQYF.

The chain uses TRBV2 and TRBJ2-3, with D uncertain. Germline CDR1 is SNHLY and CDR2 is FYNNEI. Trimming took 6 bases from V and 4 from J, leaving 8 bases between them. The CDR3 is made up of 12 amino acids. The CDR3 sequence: CASRIEADTQYF. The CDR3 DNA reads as TGTGCCAGCAGGATAGAAGCAGATACGCAGTATTTT.

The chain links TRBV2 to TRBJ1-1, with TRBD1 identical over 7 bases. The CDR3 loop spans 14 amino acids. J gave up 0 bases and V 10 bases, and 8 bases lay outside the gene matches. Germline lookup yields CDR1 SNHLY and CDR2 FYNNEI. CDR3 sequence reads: CAKRQGPMNTEAFF. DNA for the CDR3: TGTGCCAAGCGACAGGGACCAATGAACACTGAAGCTTTCTTT.

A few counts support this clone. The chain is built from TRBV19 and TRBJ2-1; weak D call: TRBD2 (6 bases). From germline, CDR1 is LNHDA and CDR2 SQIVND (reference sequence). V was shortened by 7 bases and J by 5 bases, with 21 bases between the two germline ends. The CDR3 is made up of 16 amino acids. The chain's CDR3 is CASIGGSGQINNEQFF. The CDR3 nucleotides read TGTGCCAGTATTGGGGGTAGCGGTCAAATTAACAATGAGCAGTTCTTC.

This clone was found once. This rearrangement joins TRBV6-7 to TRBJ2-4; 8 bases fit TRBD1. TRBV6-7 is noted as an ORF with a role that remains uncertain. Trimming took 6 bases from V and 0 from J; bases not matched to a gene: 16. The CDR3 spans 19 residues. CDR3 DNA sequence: TGTGCCAGCAGGCCTACGAATCGCCGCGACAGGGGAGCCAAAAACATTCAGTACTTC. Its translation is CASRPTNRRDRGAKNIQYF.

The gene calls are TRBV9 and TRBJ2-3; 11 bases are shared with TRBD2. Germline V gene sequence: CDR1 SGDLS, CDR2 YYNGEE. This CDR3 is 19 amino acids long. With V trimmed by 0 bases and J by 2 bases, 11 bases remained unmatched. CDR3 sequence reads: CASSVVPGASGGPTDTQYF. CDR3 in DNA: TGTGCCAGCAGCGTAGTGCCTGGGGCTAGCGGGGGGCCCACAGATACGCAGTATTTT. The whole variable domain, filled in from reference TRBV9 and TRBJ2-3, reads DSGVTQTPKHLITATGQRVTLRCSPRSGDLSVYWYQQSLDQGLQFLIQYYNGEERAKGNILERFSAQQFPDLHSELNLSSLELGDSALYFCASSVVPGASGGPTDTQYFGPGTRLTVL.

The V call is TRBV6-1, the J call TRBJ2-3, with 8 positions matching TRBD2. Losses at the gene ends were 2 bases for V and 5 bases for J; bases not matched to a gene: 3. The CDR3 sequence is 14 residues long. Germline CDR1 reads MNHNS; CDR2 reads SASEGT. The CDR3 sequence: CASSEPGGQDTQYF. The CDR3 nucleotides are TGTGCCAGCAGTGAACCGGGAGGGCAAGATACGCAGTATTTT.

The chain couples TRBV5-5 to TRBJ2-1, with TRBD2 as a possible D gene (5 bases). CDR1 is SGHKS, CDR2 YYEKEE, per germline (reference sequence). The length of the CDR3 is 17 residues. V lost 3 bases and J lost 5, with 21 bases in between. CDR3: CASSWAVGSGRNNEQFF. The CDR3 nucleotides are TGTGCCAGCAGCTGGGCTGTTGGGAGCGGCCGAAACAATGAGCAGTTCTTC.

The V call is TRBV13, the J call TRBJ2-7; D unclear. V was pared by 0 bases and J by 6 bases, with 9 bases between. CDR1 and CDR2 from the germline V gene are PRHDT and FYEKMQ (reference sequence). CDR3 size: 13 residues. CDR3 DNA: TGTGCCAGCAGCTTAGGCAGGCCTGGCGAGCAGTACTTC. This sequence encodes CASSLGRPGEQYF.

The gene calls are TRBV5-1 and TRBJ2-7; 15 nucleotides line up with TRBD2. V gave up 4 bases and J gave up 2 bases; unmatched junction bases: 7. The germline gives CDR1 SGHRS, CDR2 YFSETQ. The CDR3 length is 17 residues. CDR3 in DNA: TGCGCCAGCAGCGACGGGACTAGCGGGGGGCGGACCTACGAGCAGTACTTC. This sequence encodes CASSDGTSGGRTYEQYF.

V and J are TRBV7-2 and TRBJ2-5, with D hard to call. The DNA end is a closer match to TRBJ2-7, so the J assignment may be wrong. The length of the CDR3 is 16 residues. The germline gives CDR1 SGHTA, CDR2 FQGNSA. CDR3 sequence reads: CASSLASSNPTYEQYF. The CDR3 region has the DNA TGTGCCAGCAGCTTAGCAAGTTCAAACCCCACCTACGAGCAGTACTTC.

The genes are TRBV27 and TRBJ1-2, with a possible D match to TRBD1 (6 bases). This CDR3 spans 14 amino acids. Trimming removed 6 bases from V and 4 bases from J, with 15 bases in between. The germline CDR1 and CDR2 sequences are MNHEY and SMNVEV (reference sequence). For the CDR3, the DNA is TGTGCCAGCAGCCCCTCGGGACACCCCTATGGCTACACCTTC. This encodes CASSPSGHPYGYTF.

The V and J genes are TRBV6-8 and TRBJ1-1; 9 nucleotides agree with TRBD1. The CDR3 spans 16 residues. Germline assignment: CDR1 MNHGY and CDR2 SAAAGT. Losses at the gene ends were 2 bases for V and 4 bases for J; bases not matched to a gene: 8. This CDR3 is CASSYGLTGGLTEAFF. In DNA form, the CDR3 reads TGTGCCAGCAGTTACGGACTGACAGGGGGGCTCACTGAAGCTTTCTTT.

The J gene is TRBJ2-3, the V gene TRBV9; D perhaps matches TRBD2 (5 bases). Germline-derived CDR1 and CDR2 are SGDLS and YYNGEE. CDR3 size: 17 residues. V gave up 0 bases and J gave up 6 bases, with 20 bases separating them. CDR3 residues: CASSVVAARRGSDTQYF. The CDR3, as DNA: TGTGCCAGCAGCGTAGTGGCTGCGCGCAGAGGGTCGGATACGCAGTATTTT.

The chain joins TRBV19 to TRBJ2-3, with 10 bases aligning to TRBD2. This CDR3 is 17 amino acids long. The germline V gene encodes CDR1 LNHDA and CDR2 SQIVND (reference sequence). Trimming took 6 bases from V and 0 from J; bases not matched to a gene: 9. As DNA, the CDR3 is TGTGCCAGTAGCCGGGGGGTACTAGCGGGAAGCACAGATACGCAGTATTTT. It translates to CASSRGVLAGSTDTQYF.

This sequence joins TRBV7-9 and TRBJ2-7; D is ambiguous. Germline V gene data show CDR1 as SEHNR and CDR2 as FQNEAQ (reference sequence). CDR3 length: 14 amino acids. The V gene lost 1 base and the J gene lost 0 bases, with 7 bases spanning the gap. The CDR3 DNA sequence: TGTGCCAGCAGCTTAGAACTCAACTCCTACGAGCAGTACTTC. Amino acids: CASSLELNSYEQYF.